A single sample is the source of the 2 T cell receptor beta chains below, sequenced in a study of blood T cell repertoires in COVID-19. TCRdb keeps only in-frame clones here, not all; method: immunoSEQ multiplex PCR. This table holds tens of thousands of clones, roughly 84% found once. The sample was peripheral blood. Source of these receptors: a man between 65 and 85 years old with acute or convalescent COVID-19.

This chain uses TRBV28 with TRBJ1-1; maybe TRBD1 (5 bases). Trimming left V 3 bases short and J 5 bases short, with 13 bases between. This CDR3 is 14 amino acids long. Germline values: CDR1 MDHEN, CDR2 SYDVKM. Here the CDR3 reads CASSFGGEWTEAFF. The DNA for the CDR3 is TGTGCCAGCAGTTTTGGGGGGGAATGGACTGAAGCTTTCTTT.

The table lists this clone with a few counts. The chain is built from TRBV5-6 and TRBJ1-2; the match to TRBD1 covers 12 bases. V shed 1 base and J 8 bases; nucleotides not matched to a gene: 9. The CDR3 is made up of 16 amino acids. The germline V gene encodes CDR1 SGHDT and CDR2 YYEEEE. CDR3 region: CASSLNVGDRGLGYTF. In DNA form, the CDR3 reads TGTGCCAGCAGCTTGAATGTGGGGGACAGGGGGCTCGGCTACACCTTC.